Shown below are 11 T cell receptor beta chains from a single sample sequenced in a study of early T cells in non-severe SARS-CoV-2 infection. TCRdb re-called the 5' RACE reads with MiXCR, one entry per CDR3 protein. Among 100,000 to 120,000 distinct CDR3 sequences listed, around an eighth were seen once. The sequencing here drew on whole blood, taken at baseline. The receptors originated from an adult who was a healthcare worker with PCR-confirmed SARS-CoV-2 infection or an uninfected control (not recorded which).

The sample holds a few counts of this clonotype. This chain joins TRBV5-1 and TRBJ2-1; 13 bases fit TRBD2. Germline V lookup: CDR1 SGHRS, CDR2 YFSETQ. The CDR3 runs 17 residues. Unmatched junction bases numbered 14, after V lost 0 bases and J lost 14 bases. The CDR3 DNA sequence: TGCGCCAGCAGCTTGGTGGCACTAGCGGGAGGGAACCTGAGCAAGTTCTTC. Translated, it gives CASSLVALAGGNLSKFF.

The V call is TRBV25-1, the J call TRBJ2-5; 9 nucleotides line up with TRBD1. Germline assignment: CDR1 MGHDK and CDR2 SYGVNS. V lost 7 bases and J lost 7; bases outside the gene matches: 7. This CDR3 is built from 13 residues. CDR3 DNA sequence: TGTGCCAGCACTCGGACAGGGGTGGGGACCCAGTACTTC. Residues: CASTRTGVGTQYF. The full variable domain, completed using reference TRBV25-1 and TRBJ2-5, is EADIYQTPRYLVIGTGKKITLECSQTMGHDKMYWYQQDPGMELHLIHYSYGVNSTEKGDLSSESTVSRIRTEHFPLTLESARPSHTSQYLCASTRTGVGTQYFGPGTRLLVL.

This clonotype occurred many times. V usage is TRBV7-9 and J usage is TRBJ2-1; 10 positions match TRBD2. The germline V gene has CDR1 SEHNR and CDR2 FQNEAQ (reference sequence). Unmatched junction bases numbered 11, after V lost 2 bases and J lost 7 bases. This CDR3 region has 17 residues. The CDR3 is CASSLYASGRAKNEQFF. The CDR3 nucleotides are TGTGCCAGCAGCTTATATGCCAGCGGGAGGGCCAAAAATGAGCAGTTCTTC.

The table lists this clonotype with a few counts. The chain carries TRBV29-1 and TRBJ2-5; possibly TRBD1 or TRBD2 for D (5 bases each). The germline V gene has CDR1 SQVTM and CDR2 ANQGSEA. With 5 bases removed from V and 3 bases from J, the gap between germline ends came to 10 bases. This CDR3 is 12 amino acids long. CDR3 nucleotide sequence: TGCAGCGTTTGGGGGTCTGAAGAGACCCAGTACTTC. It codes for CSVWGSEETQYF.

The CDR3 sequence: CASSSASRSLHYEQYF. The CDR3 DNA reads TGTGCCAGCAGTTCCGCTAGTAGGTCCTTGCACTACGAGCAGTACTTC. V and J are TRBV12-3 or TRBV12-4 and TRBJ2-7, with D unresolved. The length of the CDR3 is 16 residues. The V end lost 4 bases, the J end lost 3 bases, and 19 bases lay between the germline ends.

This clonotype was counted many times. V usage is TRBV6-5 and J usage is TRBJ2-7; 9 bases align to TRBD2. After removal of 7 bases from V and 0 bases from J, the junction contained 4 bases not matched to a gene. This CDR3 has 14 amino acids. The germline V gene encodes CDR1 MNHEY and CDR2 SVGAGI. The DNA of the CDR3 is TGTGCCAGCACCTCTAGCGGGGCCTCCTACGAGCAGTACTTC. Translation: CASTSSGASYEQYF.

The table lists this clonotype with a few counts. The CDR3 sequence: CASSLGISQQETQYF. In DNA form, the CDR3 reads TGTGCCAGCAGCTTGGGGATCTCCCAGCAAGAGACCCAGTACTTC. The V gene is TRBV7-9, the J gene TRBJ2-5; D remains ambiguous. This CDR3 spans 15 amino acids. The V gene lost 3 bases and the J gene lost 2 bases, with 13 bases spanning the gap. Germline values: CDR1 SEHNR, CDR2 FQNEAQ (reference sequence).

In its sample, this clonotype was seen a few times. The chain employs TRBV20-1 and TRBJ1-6, with TRBD1 identical over 10 bases. The J segment lost 9 bases and the V segment lost 3 bases, leaving 11 bases of the junction unmatched. This CDR3 has 16 amino acids. CDR1 is DFQATT, CDR2 SNEGSKA, per germline (reference sequence). The DNA for the CDR3 is TGCAGTGCTAGGAGCCCCGGGACAGGGGCAATTTCACCCCTCCACTTT. This translates into CSARSPGTGAISPLHF.

This clonotype appeared many times. V is TRBV20-1 and J is TRBJ2-7; D is possibly TRBD2 (5 bases). This CDR3 is built from 13 residues. Deletions cut 3 bases from V and 12 bases from J, with 21 bases between. Germline V gene data show CDR1 as DFQATT and CDR2 as SNEGSKA (reference sequence). CDR3 DNA sequence: TGCAGTGCTAGGAGGGCCCTTCTCCCAATTCCGTACTTC. The encoded protein is CSARRALLPIPYF.

The V call is TRBV6-4, the J call TRBJ1-1, with D unresolved. The CDR3 contains 13 residues. Trimming cost V 4 bases and J 4 bases, with 10 bases left between them. From germline, CDR1 is MRHNA and CDR2 SNTAGT. This CDR3 reads CASSASVSTEAFF. DNA for the CDR3: TGTGCCAGCAGTGCCTCAGTCAGCACTGAAGCTTTCTTT.

The J gene is TRBJ2-3, the V gene TRBV2; D is possibly TRBD1 or TRBD2 (5 bases each). The CDR3 covers 13 residues. Germline CDR1 is SNHLY and CDR2 is FYNNEI. Trimming pared 9 bases from V and 9 bases from J, leaving 19 bases between. CDR3 amino acids: CARGTGTLETQYF. CDR3 DNA: TGTGCCAGGGGGACCGGGACCCTGGAGACGCAGTATTTT.